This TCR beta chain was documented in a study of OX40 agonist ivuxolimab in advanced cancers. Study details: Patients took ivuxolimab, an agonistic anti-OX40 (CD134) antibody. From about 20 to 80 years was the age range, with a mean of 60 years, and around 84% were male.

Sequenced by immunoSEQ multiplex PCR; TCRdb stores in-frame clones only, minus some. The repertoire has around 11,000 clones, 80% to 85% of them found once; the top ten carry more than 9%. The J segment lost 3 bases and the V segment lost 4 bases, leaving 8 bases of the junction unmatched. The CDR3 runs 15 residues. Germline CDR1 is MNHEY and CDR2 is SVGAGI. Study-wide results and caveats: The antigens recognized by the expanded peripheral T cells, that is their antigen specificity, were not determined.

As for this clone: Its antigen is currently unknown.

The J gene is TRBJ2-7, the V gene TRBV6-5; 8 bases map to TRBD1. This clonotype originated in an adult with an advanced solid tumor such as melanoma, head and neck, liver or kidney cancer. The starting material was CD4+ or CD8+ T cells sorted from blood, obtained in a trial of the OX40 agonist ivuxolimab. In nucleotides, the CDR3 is TGTGCCAGCAGTTCCCCTGACAGGGGAAGCTACGAGCAGTACTTC. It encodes CASSSPDRGSYEQYF.